A selection of T cell receptor beta chains follows, all from one sample in a study of blood T cells in healthy people across ages. In TCRdb, the 5' RACE reads were re-called with MiXCR into one record per CDR3 protein. The sample yields around 2 million distinct CDR3 sequences, 35% to 50% seen once. Sequencing was done on a sample of blood. These receptors all come from a human donor in good health. Each CDR3 is given with its conserved first and last residue. Fields, in order: clone size, D gene, J gene, V gene, CDR3 DNA, CDR3 protein. A D gene is named only where the DNA matches it firmly. The size of a clone is reported for some rows only, either as once, few or many, or as a class for expanded clones.

size: .; D: TRBD1; J: TRBJ2-7; V: TRBV11-2; DNA: TGTGCCAGCAGGGCCGGGACAGGGAAGTTCTACGAGCAGTACTTC; CDR3: CASRAGTGKFYEQYF
size: .; D: .; J: TRBJ1-3; V: TRBV28; DNA: TGTGCCAGCAGTTTATTAGGCGACAGGATCTCTGGAAACACCATATATTTT; CDR3: CASSLLGDRISGNTIYF
size: .; D: .; J: TRBJ1-2; V: TRBV29-1; DNA: TGCAGCGTTGTTTTTGGGACCTATGGCTACACCTTC; CDR3: CSVVFGTYGYTF
size: .; D: .; J: TRBJ2-6; V: TRBV12-3/TRBV12-4; DNA: TGTGCCAGCAGTTTAGGTTCTGAGGTGGTCGGAAGCAGCTCTGGGGCCAACGTCCTGACTTTC; CDR3: CASSLGSEVVGSSSGANVLTF
size: .; D: .; J: TRBJ1-4; V: TRBV4-2; DNA: TGTGCCAGCAGCCAAGATGGGCAGGCCTATGAAAAACTGTTTTTT; CDR3: CASSQDGQAYEKLFF
size: few; D: TRBD1; J: TRBJ2-7; V: TRBV29-1; DNA: TGCAGCGTTGAAGAGGTTAGGACAGGGGTCTCCTACGAGCAGTACTTC; CDR3: CSVEEVRTGVSYEQYF
size: .; D: TRBD2; J: TRBJ2-1; V: TRBV20-1; DNA: TGCAGTGCCGAGACCGGCACTAGCGGGGGGCCTTCCAATGAGCAGTTCTTC; CDR3: CSAETGTSGGPSNEQFF
size: .; D: .; J: TRBJ1-3; V: TRBV28; DNA: TGTGCCAGCAGTTTAGCTCTCAACTCTGGAAACACCATATATTTT; CDR3: CASSLALNSGNTIYF
size: .; D: TRBD2; J: TRBJ2-7; V: TRBV10-2; DNA: TGCGCCAGCAGGGGACTAGGCACAGACTACGAGCAGTACTTC; CDR3: CASRGLGTDYEQYF
size: .; D: TRBD1; J: TRBJ2-1; V: TRBV18; DNA: TGTGCCAGCTCACCATCACCGAGGACAGGGGAGTTCTTC; CDR3: CASSPSPRTGEFF
size: few; D: .; J: TRBJ2-3; V: TRBV27; DNA: TGTGCCAGCAGTTTTTGGGAGTCGGGGACGGATACGCAGTATTTT; CDR3: CASSFWESGTDTQYF
size: .; D: TRBD1; J: TRBJ1-2; V: TRBV19; DNA: TGTGCCAGTACCGGCTACTCCGGGACAGGGGTCTATGACTACACCTTC; CDR3: CASTGYSGTGVYDYTF
size: .; D: .; J: TRBJ2-3; V: TRBV7-9; DNA: TGTGCCAGCAGCTCGCGTCCCTTAGACAGCACAGATACGCAGTATTTT; CDR3: CASSSRPLDSTDTQYF
size: .; D: TRBD1; J: TRBJ1-2; V: TRBV6-4; DNA: TGTGCCAGCAGTGACTCTGCTGGGACAGGGGATGGCTACACCTTC; CDR3: CASSDSAGTGDGYTF
size: .; D: TRBD2; J: TRBJ2-3; V: TRBV2; DNA: TGTGCCAGCAGTAGAGACAAGCGGGGGGGATCAGATACGCAGTATTTT; CDR3: CASSRDKRGGSDTQYF
size: .; D: .; J: TRBJ1-2; V: TRBV7-2; DNA: TGTGCCAGCAGCCAGGAGGGGGACGGCTATGGCTACACCTTC; CDR3: CASSQEGDGYGYTF
size: few; D: .; J: TRBJ2-7; V: TRBV6-6; DNA: TGTGCCAGCAGTTCCGATACAGCAACCTACGAGCAGTACTTC; CDR3: CASSSDTATYEQYF
size: .; D: TRBD1; J: TRBJ1-1; V: TRBV25-1; DNA: TGTGCCAGCAGTGAACTCTACAAGGGGGCCGGAACTGAAGCTTTCTTT; CDR3: CASSELYKGAGTEAFF
size: .; D: .; J: TRBJ1-4; V: TRBV20-1; DNA: TGCAGTGCTAGAGATCCCCTCAGACAGGAAAAAAAACTGTTTTTT; CDR3: CSARDPLRQEKKLFF
size: .; D: .; J: TRBJ1-3; V: TRBV12-3/TRBV12-4; DNA: TGTGCCAGCAGTCTACGGACAGACTCTGGAAACACCATATATTTT; CDR3: CASSLRTDSGNTIYF
size: .; D: .; J: TRBJ2-5; V: TRBV29-1; DNA: TGCAGCGTTGAAGATTGGGTGGGGTCCCCGACAGAGACCCAGTACTTC; CDR3: CSVEDWVGSPTETQYF
size: .; D: TRBD1; J: TRBJ1-5; V: TRBV12-3/TRBV12-4; DNA: TGTGCCAGCAGAGACAGGGGGTACCATCAGCCCCAGCATTTT; CDR3: CASRDRGYHQPQHF
size: .; D: .; J: TRBJ1-4; V: TRBV20-1; DNA: TGCAGTGCTCCTTCAGGGGCAACTAATGAAAAACTGTTTTTT; CDR3: CSAPSGATNEKLFF
size: .; D: TRBD2; J: TRBJ2-3; V: TRBV6-2/TRBV6-3; DNA: TGTGCCAGCAGTTCGCGGACCCGCGGTGGACTAGCGAACACAGATACGCAGTATTTT; CDR3: CASSSRTRGGLANTDTQYF
size: .; D: .; J: TRBJ1-2; V: TRBV20-1; DNA: TGCAGTGCTAGTGGAGTACGGGGGTTCTATGGCTACACCTTC; CDR3: CSASGVRGFYGYTF
size: .; D: .; J: TRBJ2-7; V: TRBV6-6; DNA: TGTGCCAGCAGTCCACGTCGACAGGACTACGAGCAGTACTTC; CDR3: CASSPRRQDYEQYF
size: .; D: TRBD1; J: TRBJ1-2; V: TRBV20-1; DNA: TGCAGTGCTAGGGGGACAGGGAGTATTAATGGCTACACCTTC; CDR3: CSARGTGSINGYTF
size: once; D: TRBD1; J: TRBJ1-6; V: TRBV28; DNA: TGTGCCAGCAGTACCTGGACAGGACATGAGTCACCCCTCCACTTT; CDR3: CASSTWTGHESPLHF
size: .; D: TRBD1; J: TRBJ1-1; V: TRBV29-1; DNA: TGCAGCTCCTGGGACAGGGGCACTGAAGCTTTCTTT; CDR3: CSSWDRGTEAFF
size: few; D: TRBD1; J: TRBJ1-5; V: TRBV10-3; DNA: TGTGCCATCAGCGGGACAGGGGGCTATCAGCCCCAGCATTTT; CDR3: CAISGTGGYQPQHF
size: .; D: .; J: TRBJ1-4; V: TRBV6-6; DNA: TGTGCCAGCAGCATCAGCAGACAGGATAATGAAAAACTGTTTTTT; CDR3: CASSISRQDNEKLFF
size: few; D: .; J: TRBJ2-2; V: TRBV29-1; DNA: TGCAGCGTTTGGGTCGGGGAGCTGTTTTTT; CDR3: CSVWVGELFF
size: few; D: .; J: TRBJ2-1; V: TRBV5-1; DNA: TGCGCCAGCAGCTTGGTGACCGGGCTGAGTGAGCAGTTCTTC; CDR3: CASSLVTGLSEQFF
size: .; D: .; J: TRBJ2-1; V: TRBV10-3; DNA: TGTGTCATCGGAAACGACCGGGCTAACGCCGGCCATGAGCAGTTCTTC; CDR3: CVIGNDRANAGHEQFF
size: .; D: TRBD1; J: TRBJ1-2; V: TRBV14; DNA: TGTGCCAGCAGCCTCCGGACAGGGGATGGTGGCTACACCTTC; CDR3: CASSLRTGDGGYTF
size: few; D: .; J: TRBJ1-2; V: TRBV10-3; DNA: TGTGCCATCAGCCACGACGCCTTAGGCTATGGCTACACCTTC; CDR3: CAISHDALGYGYTF
size: few; D: .; J: TRBJ1-1; V: TRBV20-1; DNA: TGCAGTGCTAGCTCCCCGAACACTGAAGCTTTCTTT; CDR3: CSASSPNTEAFF
size: few; D: TRBD2; J: TRBJ2-3; V: TRBV11-3; DNA: TGTGCCAGCAGCCCTCAAATAGCGGGGGTTGGCACAGATACGCAGTATTTT; CDR3: CASSPQIAGVGTDTQYF
size: .; D: TRBD1; J: TRBJ2-5; V: TRBV3-1; DNA: TGTGCCAGCAGCCAAGTGGGGACAGGGGAAGAGACCCAGTACTTC; CDR3: CASSQVGTGEETQYF
size: .; D: .; J: TRBJ2-1; V: TRBV7-9; DNA: TGTGCCAGCAGCTTAGTGACGTACGAAAGCTCCTACAATGAGCAGTTCTTC; CDR3: CASSLVTYESSYNEQFF
size: .; D: .; J: TRBJ2-1; V: TRBV12-5; DNA: TGTGCTAGTGGTTTCCTCGTTCTTGAGGGCCCCTCGAGCTCCTACAATGAGCAGTTCTTC; CDR3: CASGFLVLEGPSSSYNEQFF
size: few; D: .; J: TRBJ1-1; V: TRBV4-2; DNA: TGTGCCAGCAGCCCAACAAGGGGTTTAGCTTTCTTT; CDR3: CASSPTRGLAFF
size: .; D: TRBD2; J: TRBJ2-5; V: TRBV28; DNA: TGTGCCAGCAGTTTATTGTCCTGGGGGGGGGAAGAGACCCAGTACTTC; CDR3: CASSLLSWGGEETQYF
size: few; D: TRBD1; J: TRBJ2-7; V: TRBV5-5; DNA: TGTGCCAGCAGCTTCGGAAGGGGGCGTCATGTCTACGAGCAGTACTTC; CDR3: CASSFGRGRHVYEQYF
size: few; D: .; J: TRBJ2-4; V: TRBV7-2; DNA: TGTGCCAGCAGCCCCCCACCTGGACTGTTAGCCAAAAACATTCAGTACTTC; CDR3: CASSPPPGLLAKNIQYF
size: .; D: .; J: TRBJ2-1; V: TRBV20-1; DNA: TGCAGTGCTAGAGATCTTCAAAGCTCCTACAATGAACAGTTCTTC; CDR3: CSARDLQSSYNEQFF
size: many; D: TRBD1; J: TRBJ2-3; V: TRBV6-2/TRBV6-3; DNA: TGTGCCAGCAGTTATGGGACAGAAACAGATACGCAGTATTTT; CDR3: CASSYGTETDTQYF
size: .; D: TRBD1; J: TRBJ1-1; V: TRBV6-1; DNA: TGTACCAGCAGCCCCAGACAGGGAGTGTTGGGCACTGAAGCTTTCTTT; CDR3: CTSSPRQGVLGTEAFF
size: .; D: TRBD2; J: TRBJ2-3; V: TRBV20-1; DNA: TGCAGTGCTAGGGCTAGCGGAGATACGCAGTATTTT; CDR3: CSARASGDTQYF
size: .; D: TRBD2; J: TRBJ2-7; V: TRBV20-1; DNA: TGCAGTGCCAACAGACTAGCGGGTGGTTACGAGCAGTACTTC; CDR3: CSANRLAGGYEQYF
size: few; D: .; J: TRBJ1-1; V: TRBV29-1; DNA: TGCAGCGTTACGGGATTGATGACTGAAGCTTTCTTT; CDR3: CSVTGLMTEAFF
size: .; D: .; J: TRBJ2-1; V: TRBV4-3; DNA: TGCGCCAGCAGCCAAGAAGGACACAACTCCTACAGTGAGCAGTTCTTC; CDR3: CASSQEGHNSYSEQFF